This TCR beta chain was sequenced during a study of T cell repertoires in cytomegalovirus infection. The CDR3 contains 15 residues. CDR1 is SEHNR, CDR2 FQNEAQ, per germline (reference sequence). Unmatched junction bases numbered 7, after V lost 5 bases and J lost 6 bases. The table lists this clonotype with a few counts. What it binds is not known. A single record per CDR3 protein comes from TCRdb applying MiXCR to the reads. Among hundreds of thousands of distinct CDR3 sequences listed, approximately 40% were seen once. The sequences come from cultured PBMCs, collected from culture after CMV antigen stimulation. The receptor's source is a human donor in good health (CMV status not recorded). Some clones in this sample may be carry-over from other donors' samples. This chain links TRBV7-9 with TRBJ1-6, with 7 bases identical to TRBD1. The CDR3 coding sequence is TGTGCCAGCAGCCCAACAGGGGCTTCTAATTCACCCCTCCACTTT. This sequence encodes CASSPTGASNSPLHF.